This passage covers 8 T cell receptor beta chains from one sample sequenced in a study of blood T cell repertoires in COVID-19. TCRdb's copy holds only in-frame clones and misses some; the assay was immunoSEQ multiplex PCR. The profile shows about 160,000 clones, roughly 88% of them singletons. Sequenced material: peripheral blood. These receptor sequences come from a man younger than 35 with acute or convalescent COVID-19.

The V and J genes are TRBV29-1 and TRBJ1-3; no clear D. Germline CDR1 is SQVTM and CDR2 is ANQGSEA. This CDR3 comprises 11 residues. The V and J ends lost 6 bases and 3 bases respectively, with 6 bases between them. The CDR3 protein is CSVASGNTIYF. Written as DNA, the CDR3 is TGCAGCGTCGCCAGTGGAAACACCATATATTTT.

This sequence joins TRBV28 and TRBJ1-2; maybe TRBD1 (6 bases). Germline CDR1 is MDHEN and CDR2 is SYDVKM. V lost 5 bases and J 2 bases, leaving 12 bases between the germline ends. The CDR3 loop spans 14 amino acids. The DNA for the CDR3 is TGTGCCAGCAGTACAGGGTTGGAGAACTATGGCTACACCTTC. Translating it yields CASSTGLENYGYTF.

This chain uses TRBV2 with TRBJ1-2; D possibly corresponds to TRBD1 (5 bases). Between the trimmed V and J ends, which lost 3 bases and 4 bases, there was a span of 12 bases. This CDR3 region has 14 residues. Germline V gene data show CDR1 as SNHLY and CDR2 as FYNNEI. The CDR3 DNA reads as TGTGCCAGCAGTGAGGGTCGGGGGACCTATGGCTACACCTTC. This translates into CASSEGRGTYGYTF.

The V and J genes are TRBV7-2 and TRBJ2-6; D not certain. V was trimmed by 1 base and J by 2 bases, leaving 6 bases between them. There are 15 residues in the CDR3. The germline V gene encodes CDR1 SGHTA and CDR2 FQGNSA. Here the CDR3 DNA reads TGTGCCAGCAGCTTAGGAGGCACTGGGGCCAACGTCCTGACTTTC. Translation: CASSLGGTGANVLTF.

This clone was observed a handful of times. The rearrangement joins TRBV11-2 to TRBJ1-6; 10 nucleotides line up with TRBD1. V lost 5 bases, J lost 10 bases, and 8 bases stayed unmatched. CDR3 length: 15 amino acids. In germline, CDR1 is SGHAT, CDR2 FQNNGV. In DNA form, the CDR3 reads TGTGCCAGCAGCGGGTCGGGACAGGGGAAATCACCCCTCCACTTT. Residues: CASSGSGQGKSPLHF.

The chain uses TRBV10-1 and TRBJ1-2; the D gene is possibly TRBD1 (5 bases). The germline gives CDR1 WNHNN, CDR2 SYGVQD (reference sequence). V was trimmed by 5 bases and J by 4 bases, leaving 23 bases between them. CDR3 length equals 17 residues. CDR3 residues: CASSLPPWTPFGYGYTF. The DNA of the CDR3 is TGCGCCAGCAGTTTACCTCCGTGGACACCCTTTGGCTATGGCTACACCTTC.

This chain links TRBV10-3 with TRBJ1-5; D uncertain. This CDR3 region has 15 residues. CDR1 ENHRY and CDR2 SYGVKD come from the germline V gene. The V and J ends lost 6 bases and 2 bases respectively, with 14 bases between them. The CDR3 coding sequence is TGTGCCATCAGCCCAGGTCGGATTGGCAATCAGCCCCAGCATTTT. It codes for CAISPGRIGNQPQHF.

The chain joins TRBV7-9 to TRBJ1-3, with D possibly matching TRBD1 (5 bases). This CDR3 is 15 amino acids long. The germline V gene has CDR1 SEHNR and CDR2 FQNEAQ (reference sequence). V was cut by 4 bases and J by 2 bases, with 12 bases left in between. The CDR3 coding sequence is TGTGCCAGCAGCTCCCAGGGATATACTGGAAACACCATATATTTT. Translation: CASSSQGYTGNTIYF. Full variable domain (missing parts from reference TRBV7-9 and TRBJ1-3): DTGVSQNPRHKITKRGQNVTFRCDPISEHNRLYWYRQTLGQGPEFLTYFQNEAQLEKSRLLSDRFSAERPKGSFSTLEIQRTEQGDSAMYLCASSSQGYTGNTIYFGEGSWLTVV.